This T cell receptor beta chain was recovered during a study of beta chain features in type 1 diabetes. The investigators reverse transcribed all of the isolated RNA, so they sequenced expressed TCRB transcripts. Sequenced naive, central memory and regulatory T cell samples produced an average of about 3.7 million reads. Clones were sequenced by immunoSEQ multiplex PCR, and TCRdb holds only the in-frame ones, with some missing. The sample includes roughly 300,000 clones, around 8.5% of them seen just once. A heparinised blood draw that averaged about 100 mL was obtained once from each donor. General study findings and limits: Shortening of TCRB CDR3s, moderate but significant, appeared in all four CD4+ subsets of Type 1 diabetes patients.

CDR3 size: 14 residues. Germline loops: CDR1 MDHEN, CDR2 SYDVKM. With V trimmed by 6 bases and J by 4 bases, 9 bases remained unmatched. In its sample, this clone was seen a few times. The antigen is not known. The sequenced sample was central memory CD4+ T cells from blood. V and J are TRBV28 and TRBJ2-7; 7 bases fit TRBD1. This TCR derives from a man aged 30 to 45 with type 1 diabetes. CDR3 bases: TGTGCCAGCAGATCGACAGGGAGAAGTTACGAGCAGTACTTC. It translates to CASRSTGRSYEQYF.